This T cell receptor beta chain was sequenced during a study of lung T cells in sarcoidosis with Löfgren's syndrome. The overall study: Analyses focused on Löfgren's syndrome patients. Whole-study results and caveats: Löfgren's syndrome patients reportedly showed greatest TRAV12-1 and TRBV2 expansion versus controls. TRBV2 was the preferred pairing partner of TRAV12-1, with similar CDR3s.

TCRdb reprocessed the reads with MiXCR, giving one entry per CDR3 protein. The table records about 9,400 distinct CDR3 sequences, roughly 21% of them present only once. This clonotype was found many times. The antigen is not known. J was trimmed by 5 bases and V by 5 bases; bases with no gene match: 4. In germline, CDR1 is SGHDT, CDR2 YYEEEE. The CDR3 sequence is 14 residues long. This TCR derives from a human donor with sarcoidosis (Löfgren's syndrome or another form), or a control subject (not recorded which). This rearrangement joins TRBV5-6 to TRBJ2-3; 11 bases are shared with TRBD1. The sample taken for sequencing was CD4+ T cells from bronchoalveolar lavage. The CDR3 region has the DNA TGTGCCAGCAGACCGGACAGGGGGCGAGATACGCAGTATTTT. Its translation is CASRPDRGRDTQYF.